The entry below describes one TCR beta chain. Antigen unknown. This sample is drawn from a study of cytomegalovirus exposure and HLA in healthy donors. Study results and limitations: In vitro checks showed that a few CMV-associated chains really do target CMV antigens. Some TCR beta chains (164 of them) were listed as cytomegalovirus-associated. The tendency of first-cohort TCR clusters to co-occur in the 130 or so validation repertoires was identified by a subsequent analysis.

Sequenced by immunoSEQ multiplex PCR; TCRdb stores in-frame clones only, minus some. The profile shows 120,000 to 150,000 clones, roughly nine tenths of them singletons. The CDR3 length is 14 residues. In germline, CDR1 is MNHNY, CDR2 SVGAGI (reference sequence). V was clipped by 4 bases and J by 7 bases, with 17 bases between them. The genes are TRBV6-6 and TRBJ2-7, with D possibly TRBD1 on 6 matching bases. The sample taken for sequencing was PBMCs. This sequence originates from a man between 18 and 35 years old in good health and CMV-seronegative. This CDR3 is CASSSLPRGDEQYF. The CDR3, as DNA: TGTGCCAGCAGTTCCCTCCCCAGGGGCGATGAGCAGTACTTC.